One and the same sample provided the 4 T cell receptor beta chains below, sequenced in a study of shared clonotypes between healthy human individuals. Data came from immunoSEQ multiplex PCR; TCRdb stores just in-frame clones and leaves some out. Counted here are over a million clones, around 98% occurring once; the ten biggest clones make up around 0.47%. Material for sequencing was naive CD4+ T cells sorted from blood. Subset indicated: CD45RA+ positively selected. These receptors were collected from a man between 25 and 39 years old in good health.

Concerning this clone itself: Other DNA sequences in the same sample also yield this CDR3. Here the CDR3 DNA reads TGTGCCAGCAGCTTGAGCCCCACCGGGGAGCTGTTTTTT. This translates into CASSLSPTGELFF. The V gene is TRBV11-2, the J gene TRBJ2-2; D remains ambiguous. Germline V lookup: CDR1 SGHAT, CDR2 FQNNGV. The CDR3 sequence is 13 residues long. Trimming removed 3 bases at V and 4 bases at J, with 6 bases between.

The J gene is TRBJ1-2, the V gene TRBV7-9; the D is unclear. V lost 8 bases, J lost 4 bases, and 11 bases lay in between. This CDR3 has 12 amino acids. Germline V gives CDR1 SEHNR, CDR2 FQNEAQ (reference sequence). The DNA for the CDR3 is TGTGCCAGCCAGGACCAAGCCTATGGCTACACCTTC. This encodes CASQDQAYGYTF.

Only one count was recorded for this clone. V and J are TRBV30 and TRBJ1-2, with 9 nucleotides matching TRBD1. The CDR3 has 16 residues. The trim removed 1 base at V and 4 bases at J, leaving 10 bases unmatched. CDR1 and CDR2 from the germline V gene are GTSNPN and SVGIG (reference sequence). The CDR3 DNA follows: TGTGCCTGGAGTGCCCTACAGGGGGCGTTTGGCTATGGCTACACCTTC. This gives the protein CAWSALQGAFGYGYTF.

The CDR3 nucleotides are TGTGCCAGCAGCTTAGGGACAGGGAGCATCTACGAGCAGTACTTC. This sequence encodes CASSLGTGSIYEQYF. The J gene is TRBJ2-7, the V gene TRBV5-5; the match to TRBD1 covers 9 bases. After removal of 2 bases from V and 3 bases from J, the junction contained 6 bases not matched to a gene. CDR3 length: 15 amino acids. Germline loops: CDR1 SGHKS, CDR2 YYEKEE (reference sequence).